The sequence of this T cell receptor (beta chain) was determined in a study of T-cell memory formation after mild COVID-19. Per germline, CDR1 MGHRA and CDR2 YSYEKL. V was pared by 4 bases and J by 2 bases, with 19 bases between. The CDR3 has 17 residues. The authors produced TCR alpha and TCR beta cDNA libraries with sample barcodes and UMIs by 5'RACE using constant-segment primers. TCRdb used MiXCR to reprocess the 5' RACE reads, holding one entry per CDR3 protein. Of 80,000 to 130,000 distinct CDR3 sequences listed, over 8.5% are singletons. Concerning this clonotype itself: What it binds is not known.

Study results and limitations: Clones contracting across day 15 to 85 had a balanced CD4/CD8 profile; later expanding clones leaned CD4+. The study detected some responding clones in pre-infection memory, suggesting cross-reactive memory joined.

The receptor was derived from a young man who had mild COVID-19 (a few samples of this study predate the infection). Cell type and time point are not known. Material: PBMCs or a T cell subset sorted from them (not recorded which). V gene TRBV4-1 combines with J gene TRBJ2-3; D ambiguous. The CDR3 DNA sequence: TGCGCCAGCAGCCTGTCACCCCATGCCGATATCACAGATACGCAGTATTTT. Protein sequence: CASSLSPHADITDTQYF.